A single sample is the source of the 18 T cell receptor beta chains below, sequenced in a study of blood T cell repertoires in COVID-19 (dated by TCRdb to the early 2020s). Library method: the immunoSEQ multiplex PCR assay. Sourced from immuneACCESS, this table was stored by TCRdb with only in-frame sequences that have V and J called. A share of the clones is absent; for the studies checked, an unresolved V gene accounts for under half, and the remainder has no known explanation. The sample includes about 95,000 clones, with 70% to 85% observed a single time. About 24% of the sample goes to the ten largest clones. The specimen sequenced was peripheral blood. These receptors were obtained from a human donor in a cohort sampled during active COVID-19.

This chain connects TRBV19 to TRBJ1-6, with D possibly being TRBD1 (5 bases). The ends were cut back, 5 bases at V and 7 bases at J, with 15 bases in the middle. CDR1 is LNHDA, CDR2 SQIVND, per germline (reference sequence). The CDR3 runs 15 residues. The CDR3 protein is CASSAPQVTNSPLHF. The CDR3 nucleotides read TGTGCCAGTAGTGCCCCACAGGTTACCAATTCACCCCTCCACTTT.

This chain links TRBV6-5 with TRBJ2-5; weak D call: TRBD2 (6 bases). CDR3 length equals 14 residues. Trimming cost V 8 bases and J 5 bases, with 18 bases left between them. In germline, CDR1 is MNHEY, CDR2 SVGAGI. In DNA form, the CDR3 reads TGTGCCAGCTTCCCGGGACTGACGTGGGAGACCCAGTACTTC. It codes for CASFPGLTWETQYF.

The rearrangement uses TRBV11-2 and TRBJ1-1; D remains ambiguous. CDR3 size: 15 residues. V dropped 4 bases and J dropped 2 bases, with 14 bases sitting between them. Germline CDR1 SGHAT, CDR2 FQNNGV. The CDR3 loop is CASSSDRSSNTEAFF. CDR3 bases: TGTGCCAGCAGCTCCGATAGAAGTTCCAACACTGAAGCTTTCTTT.

The chain combines TRBV12-3 or TRBV12-4 with TRBJ1-5; unclear D gene. V was trimmed by 6 bases and J by 0 bases, leaving 3 bases between them. CDR3 size: 12 residues. The chain's CDR3 is CASRYSNQPQHF. For the CDR3, the DNA is TGTGCCAGCAGATATAGCAATCAGCCCCAGCATTTT.

The V gene is TRBV10-1, the J gene TRBJ2-2, with D tentatively TRBD2 (6 bases). The V and J ends lost 7 bases and 6 bases respectively, with 12 bases between them. This CDR3 comprises 13 residues. CDR1 is WNHNN, CDR2 SYGVQD, per germline (reference sequence). CDR3 loop: CASNREYPGELFF. In DNA form, the CDR3 reads TGCGCCAGCAACCGGGAGTACCCCGGGGAGCTGTTTTTT.

The chain recombines TRBV7-9 with TRBJ2-1; the match to TRBD2 covers 9 bases. The CDR3 totals 17 residues. The germline V gene encodes CDR1 SEHNR and CDR2 FQNEAQ (reference sequence). V dropped 1 base and J dropped 10; count of bases not matched to a gene: 14. The CDR3, as DNA: TGTGCCAGCAGCTTAGGGAGGATAGCGGGAGAGGTCGGGGAGCAGTTCTTC. The encoded protein is CASSLGRIAGEVGEQFF.

The chain employs TRBV2 and TRBJ1-6; D perhaps matches TRBD1 (5 bases). There are 14 residues in the CDR3. Between the trimmed V and J ends, which lost 5 bases and 5 bases, there was a span of 10 bases. Germline CDR1 is SNHLY and CDR2 is FYNNEI. Here the CDR3 reads CASSPGLNNSPLHF. The CDR3 DNA reads as TGTGCCAGCAGTCCGGGACTGAATAATTCACCCCTCCACTTT. Complete variable domain (other parts from reference TRBV2 and TRBJ1-6): EPEVTQTPSHQVTQMGQEVILRCVPISNHLYFYWYRQILGQKVEFLVSFYNNEISEKSEIFDDQFSVERPDGSNFTLKIRSTKLEDSAMYFCASSPGLNNSPLHFGNGTRLTVT.

The V gene is TRBV19, the J gene TRBJ1-5; 9 bases match TRBD1. The CDR3 runs 15 residues. Trimming took 5 bases from V and 4 from J; bases not matched to a gene: 6. In germline, CDR1 is LNHDA, CDR2 SQIVND (reference sequence). CDR3 DNA sequence: TGTGCCAGTAGTTGGGGACAGGGTGGGAATCAGCCCCAGCATTTT. It codes for CASSWGQGGNQPQHF.

The chain combines TRBV5-1 with TRBJ2-3; 9 nucleotides match TRBD2. CDR1 is SGHRS and CDR2 is YFSETQ in the germline V gene. The CDR3 totals 15 residues. Trimming removed 2 bases from V and 2 bases from J; junction bases left unmatched: 3. The CDR3 loop reads CASSFSGGPTDTQYF. Written as DNA, the CDR3 is TGCGCCAGCAGCTTTAGCGGGGGCCCCACAGATACGCAGTATTTT.

The chain couples TRBV9 to TRBJ2-1, with 9 bases that match TRBD2. V lost 3 bases and J lost 4; bases outside the gene matches: 8. CDR1 is SGDLS and CDR2 is YYNGEE in the germline V gene. The CDR3 runs to 16 residues. The CDR3 here is CASSGTLSGGYNEQFF. The CDR3 bases are TGTGCCAGCAGCGGAACCCTTAGCGGGGGTTACAATGAGCAGTTCTTC.

The chain recombines TRBV6-6 with TRBJ2-7, with 10 bases lining up with TRBD2. The CDR3 length is 16 residues. The germline gives CDR1 MNHNY, CDR2 SVGAGI (reference sequence). The CDR3 loop reads CATRSSGGLSSYEQYF. The CDR3 coding sequence is TGTGCTACCAGGAGTAGCGGGGGGTTAAGCTCCTACGAGCAGTACTTC.

The V gene is TRBV23-1, the J gene TRBJ1-2; no clear D gene. TRBV23-1 is designated an ORF whose function remains uncertain. The CDR3 extends over 13 amino acids. The V end was cut by 3 bases, the J end by 5 bases, with 10 bases between. The CDR3 protein is CASSHRRIYGYTF. Written as DNA, the CDR3 is TGCGCCAGCAGTCACCGGAGGATATATGGCTACACCTTC.

This clone was recorded only once. J is TRBJ1-4 and V is TRBV28; possible D gene TRBD1, 5 bases. The CDR3 has 14 residues. Germline CDR1 and CDR2: MDHEN and SYDVKM. The V gene lost 7 bases and the J gene lost 6 bases, with 15 bases spanning the gap. CDR3 residues: CASIRSGGYEKLFF. DNA for the CDR3: TGTGCCAGCATCCGCTCGGGGGGTTATGAAAAACTGTTTTTT.

The chain couples TRBV3-1 (or the pseudogene TRBV3-2) to TRBJ1-1, with 7 bases identical to TRBD1. Losses at the gene ends were 4 bases for V and 8 bases for J; bases not matched to a gene: 4. Germline V gives CDR1 LGHDT, CDR2 YNNKEL (reference sequence). The CDR3 consists of 12 residues. The CDR3 region has the DNA TGTGCCAGCAGCCTTATGGACAGGGAAGCTTTCTTT. Amino acid sequence: CASSLMDREAFF.

The chain combines TRBV7-8 with TRBJ2-7; no clear D. The V gene's germline CDR1 is SGHVS and CDR2 FQNEAQ. V dropped 2 bases and J dropped 3 bases, with 11 bases sitting between them. The CDR3 covers 14 residues. CDR3 in DNA: TGTGCCAGCAGCTTATCTCAGATTAACTACGAGCAGTACTTC. As protein: CASSLSQINYEQYF. Looking up the rest from reference TRBV7-8 and TRBJ2-7 gives the full variable domain: GAGVSQSPRYKVAKRGQDVALRCDPISGHVSLFWYQQALGQGPEFLTYFQNEAQLDKSGLPSDRFFAERPEGSVSTLKIQRTQQEDSAVYLCASSLSQINYEQYFGPGTRLTVT.

The gene calls are TRBV5-1 and TRBJ2-5; 8 bases agree with TRBD1. CDR1 is SGHRS, CDR2 YFSETQ, per germline. This CDR3 is 15 amino acids long. The trim removed 1 base at V and 5 bases at J, leaving 7 bases unmatched. In DNA form, the CDR3 reads TGCGCCAGCAGCTTGCAACCTCAGGGGGCGGAGACCCAGTACTTC. Amino acid sequence: CASSLQPQGAETQYF.

This sequence joins TRBV6-5 and TRBJ2-7, with 10 bases that match TRBD2. The trim removed 4 bases at V and 3 bases at J, leaving 9 bases unmatched. The CDR3 totals 16 residues. Per the germline V gene, CDR1 is MNHEY and CDR2 is SVGAGI. In DNA, the CDR3 is TGTGCCAGCAGTTCCCCCCGGACTAGCGGTAACTACGAGCAGTACTTC. It codes for CASSSPRTSGNYEQYF.

The gene calls are TRBV6-5 and TRBJ2-5; tentative D call: TRBD1 (6 bases). The CDR3 has 13 amino acids. V was pared by 6 bases and J by 5 bases, with 13 bases between. Germline CDR1 is MNHEY and CDR2 is SVGAGI. CDR3 nucleotide sequence: TGTGCCAGCAGAGAGGGGGTAACGGAGACCCAGTACTTC. The encoded protein is CASREGVTETQYF.